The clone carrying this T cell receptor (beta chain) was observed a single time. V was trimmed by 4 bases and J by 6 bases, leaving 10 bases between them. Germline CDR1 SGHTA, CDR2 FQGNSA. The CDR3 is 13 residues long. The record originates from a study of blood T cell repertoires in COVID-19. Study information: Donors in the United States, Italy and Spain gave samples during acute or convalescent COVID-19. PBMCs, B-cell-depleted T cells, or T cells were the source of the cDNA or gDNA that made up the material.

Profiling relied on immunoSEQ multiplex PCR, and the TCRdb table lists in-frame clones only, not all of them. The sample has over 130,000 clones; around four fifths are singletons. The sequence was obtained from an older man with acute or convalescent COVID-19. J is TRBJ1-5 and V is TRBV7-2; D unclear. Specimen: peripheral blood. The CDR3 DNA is TGTGCCAGCAGCTCAATTGCGGGTCAGCCCCAGCATTTT. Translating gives CASSSIAGQPQHF.